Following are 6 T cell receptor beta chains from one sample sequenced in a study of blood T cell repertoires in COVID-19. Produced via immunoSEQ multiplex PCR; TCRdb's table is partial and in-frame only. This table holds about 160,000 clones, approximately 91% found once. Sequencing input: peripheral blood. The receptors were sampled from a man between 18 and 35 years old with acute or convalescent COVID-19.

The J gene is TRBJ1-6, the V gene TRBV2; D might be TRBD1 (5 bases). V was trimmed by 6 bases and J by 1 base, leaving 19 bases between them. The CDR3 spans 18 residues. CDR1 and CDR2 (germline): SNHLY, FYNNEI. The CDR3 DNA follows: TGTGCCAGCAGAGATCGCCAGGGTTCTGGTTCCTATAATTCACCCCTCCACTTT. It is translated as CASRDRQGSGSYNSPLHF. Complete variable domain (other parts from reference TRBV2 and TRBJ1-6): EPEVTQTPSHQVTQMGQEVILRCVPISNHLYFYWYRQILGQKVEFLVSFYNNEISEKSEIFDDQFSVERPDGSNFTLKIRSTKLEDSAMYFCASRDRQGSGSYNSPLHFGNGTRLTVT.

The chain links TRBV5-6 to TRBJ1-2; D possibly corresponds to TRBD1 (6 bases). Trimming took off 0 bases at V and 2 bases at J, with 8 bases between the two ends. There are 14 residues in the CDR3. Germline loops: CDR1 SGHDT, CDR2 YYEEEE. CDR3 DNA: TGTGCCAGCAGCTTGGGGACAGCGAACTATGGCTACACCTTC. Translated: CASSLGTANYGYTF. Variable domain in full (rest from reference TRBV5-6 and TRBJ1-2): DAGVTQSPTHLIKTRGQQVTLRCSPKSGHDTVSWYQQALGQGPQFIFQYYEEEERQRGNFPDRFSGHQFPNYSSELNVNALLLGDSALYLCASSLGTANYGYTFGSGTRLTVV.

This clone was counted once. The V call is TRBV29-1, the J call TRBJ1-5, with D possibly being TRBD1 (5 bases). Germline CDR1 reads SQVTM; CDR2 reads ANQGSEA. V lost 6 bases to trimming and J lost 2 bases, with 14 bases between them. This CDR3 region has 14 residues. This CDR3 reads CSVSTGGGNQPQHF. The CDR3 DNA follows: TGCAGCGTGAGCACAGGTGGGGGCAATCAGCCCCAGCATTTT.

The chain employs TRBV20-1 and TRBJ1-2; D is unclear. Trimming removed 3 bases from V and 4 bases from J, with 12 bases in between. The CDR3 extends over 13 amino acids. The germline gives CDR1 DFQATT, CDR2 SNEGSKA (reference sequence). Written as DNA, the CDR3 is TGCAGTGCTAGTACGGTGGAGGGCTATGGCTACACCTTC. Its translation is CSASTVEGYGYTF.

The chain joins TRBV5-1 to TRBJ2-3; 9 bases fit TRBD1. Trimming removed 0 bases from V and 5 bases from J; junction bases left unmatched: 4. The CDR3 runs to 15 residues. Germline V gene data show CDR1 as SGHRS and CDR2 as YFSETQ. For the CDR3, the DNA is TGCGCCAGCAGCTTGGGGACAGGGGTCATAGATACGCAGTATTTT. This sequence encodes CASSLGTGVIDTQYF.

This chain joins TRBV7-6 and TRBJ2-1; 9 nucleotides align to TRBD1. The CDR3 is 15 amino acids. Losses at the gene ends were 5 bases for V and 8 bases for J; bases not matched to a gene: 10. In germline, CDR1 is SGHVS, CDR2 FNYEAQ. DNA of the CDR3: TGTGCCAGCAGCGACGCGACAGGGGGAATAGATGAGCAGTTCTTC. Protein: CASSDATGGIDEQFF.